Following are 6 T cell receptor beta chains from one sample sequenced in a study of blood T cell repertoires in COVID-19. Method: immunoSEQ multiplex PCR; TCRdb's copy keeps in-frame clones and lacks some. The repertoire holds about 150,000 clones, with around 85% as singletons. Source material: PBMCs or T cells enriched from blood (not recorded which). These receptors were taken from a middle-aged woman who had recovered from COVID-19.

The chain joins TRBV19 to TRBJ2-1; TRBD2 agrees at 7 bases. CDR3 length: 14 amino acids. Germline assignment: CDR1 LNHDA and CDR2 SQIVND (reference sequence). Trimming at V came to 10 bases and at J to 3 bases, leaving 9 bases not matched to a gene. The CDR3 sequence is CATVHSGYYNEQFF. The CDR3 nucleotides read TGTGCCACAGTTCATAGCGGGTACTACAATGAGCAGTTCTTC. Looking up the rest from reference TRBV19 and TRBJ2-1 gives the full variable domain: DGGITQSPKYLFRKEGQNVTLSCEQNLNHDAMYWYRQDPGQGLRLIYYSQIVNDFQKGDIAEGYSVSREKKESFPLTVTSAQKNPTAFYLCATVHSGYYNEQFFGPGTRLTVL.

The V call is TRBV18, the J call TRBJ1-1, with D unresolved. CDR1 KGHSH and CDR2 LQKENI come from the germline V gene. The CDR3 has 13 residues. The V gene lost 4 bases and the J gene lost 7 bases, with 13 bases spanning the gap. The CDR3 is CASSLEGSNEAFF. The DNA for the CDR3 is TGTGCCAGCTCACTTGAGGGATCTAATGAAGCTTTCTTT.

The chain couples TRBV7-3 to TRBJ1-6, with D maybe TRBD1 (6 bases). The V end was cut by 6 bases, the J end by 7 bases, with 16 bases between. Germline V gene data show CDR1 as SGHTA and CDR2 as FQGTGA. The CDR3 is made up of 15 amino acids. As DNA, the CDR3 is TGTGCCAGCAGACTTAGTACAGGGAACAATTCACCCCTCCACTTT. Protein: CASRLSTGNNSPLHF.

This chain links TRBV6-5 with TRBJ1-5; D may be TRBD1 (5 bases). V lost 0 bases, J lost 6 bases, and 12 bases lay in between. Per the germline V gene, CDR1 is MNHEY and CDR2 is SVGAGI. The CDR3 has 15 residues. CDR3 amino acids: CASSYSGVQGQPQHF. The CDR3 nucleotides are TGTGCCAGCAGTTACTCAGGGGTTCAAGGTCAGCCCCAGCATTTT.

The V gene is TRBV5-1, the J gene TRBJ2-5, with D perhaps TRBD1 (6 bases). CDR1 is SGHRS and CDR2 is YFSETQ in the germline V gene. Trimming cost V 0 bases and J 4 bases, with 16 bases left between them. The CDR3 sequence is 16 residues long. CDR3 residues: CASSLGLRGQGETQYF. CDR3 DNA sequence: TGCGCCAGCAGCTTGGGACTCAGGGGCCAGGGAGAGACCCAGTACTTC.

The chain recombines TRBV24-1 with TRBJ2-3; perhaps TRBD2 as D (7 bases). The CDR3 is made up of 15 amino acids. Germline V gives CDR1 KGHDR, CDR2 SFDVKD. Trimming pared 5 bases from V and 3 bases from J, leaving 14 bases between. The CDR3 DNA sequence: TGTGCCACCAGTGCGGCGGGGAGGGGGACAGATACGCAGTATTTT. It translates to CATSAAGRGTDTQYF.